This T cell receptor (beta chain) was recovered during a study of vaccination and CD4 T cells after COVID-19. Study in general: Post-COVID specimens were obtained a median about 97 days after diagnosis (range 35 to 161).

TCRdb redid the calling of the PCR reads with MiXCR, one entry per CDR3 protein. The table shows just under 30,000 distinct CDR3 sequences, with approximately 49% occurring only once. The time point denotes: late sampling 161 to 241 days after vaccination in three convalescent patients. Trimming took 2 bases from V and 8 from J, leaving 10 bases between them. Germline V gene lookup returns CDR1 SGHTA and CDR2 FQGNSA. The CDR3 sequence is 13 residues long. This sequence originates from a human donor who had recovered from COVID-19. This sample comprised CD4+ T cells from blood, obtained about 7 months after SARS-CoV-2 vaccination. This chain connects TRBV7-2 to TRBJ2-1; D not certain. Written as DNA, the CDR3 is TGTGCCAGCAGCTTAATAGCAGATCATGAGCAGTTCTTC. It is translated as CASSLIADHEQFF. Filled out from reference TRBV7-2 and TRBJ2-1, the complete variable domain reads GAGVSQSPSNKVTEKGKDVELRCDPISGHTALYWYRQSLGQGLEFLIYFQGNSAPDKSGLPSDRFSAERTGGSVSTLTIQRTQQEDSAVYLCASSLIADHEQFFGPGTRLTVL.